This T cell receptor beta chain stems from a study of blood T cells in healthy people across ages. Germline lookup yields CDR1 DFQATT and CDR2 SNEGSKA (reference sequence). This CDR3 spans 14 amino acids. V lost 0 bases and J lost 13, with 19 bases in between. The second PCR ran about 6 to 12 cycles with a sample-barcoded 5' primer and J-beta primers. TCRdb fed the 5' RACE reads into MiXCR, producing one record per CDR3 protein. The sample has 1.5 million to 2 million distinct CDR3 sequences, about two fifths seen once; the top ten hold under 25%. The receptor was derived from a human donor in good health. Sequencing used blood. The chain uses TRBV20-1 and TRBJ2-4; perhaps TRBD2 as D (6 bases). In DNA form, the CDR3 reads TGCAGTGCTAGAGATCCGGGAGAACACGGCAACCAGTACTTC. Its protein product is CSARDPGEHGNQYF.